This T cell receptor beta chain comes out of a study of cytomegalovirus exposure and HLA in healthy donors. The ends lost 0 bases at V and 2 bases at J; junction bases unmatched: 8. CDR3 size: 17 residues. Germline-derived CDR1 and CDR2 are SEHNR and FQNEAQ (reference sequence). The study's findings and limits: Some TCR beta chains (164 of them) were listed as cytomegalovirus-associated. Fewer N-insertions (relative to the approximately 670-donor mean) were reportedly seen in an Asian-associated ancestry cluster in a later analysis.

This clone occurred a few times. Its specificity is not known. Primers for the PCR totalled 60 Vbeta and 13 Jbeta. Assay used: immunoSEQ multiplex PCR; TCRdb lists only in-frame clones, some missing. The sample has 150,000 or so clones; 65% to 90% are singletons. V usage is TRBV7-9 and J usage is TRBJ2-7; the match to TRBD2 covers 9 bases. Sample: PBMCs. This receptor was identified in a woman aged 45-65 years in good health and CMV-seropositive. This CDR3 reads CASSLAAGGRATYEQYF. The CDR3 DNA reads TGTGCCAGCAGCTTAGCCGCGGGGGGGAGAGCGACCTACGAGCAGTACTTC.